The clone carrying this TCR beta chain was seen ten or more times. This specimen comes from a study of human T cells and chemical hapten exposure. TCRdb processed the RACE reads anew with MiXCR; each CDR3 protein has one entry. The table includes approximately 80,000 distinct CDR3 sequences, over 10% detected once. Time point denoted: patch test 3, about 24 weeks after DPC sensitization. Described treatment: therapeutic diphenylcyclopropenone sensitization with weekly scalp DPC. It was from unfractionated whole blood that total RNA was extracted. This sequence was found in a woman between 45 and 60 years old with alopecia areata. Some clones in this sample may be carry-over from other donors' samples. Sequenced here: whole blood, sampled in connection with sensitization to the hapten diphenylcyclopropenone (DPC).

For the CDR3, the DNA is TGTGCCAGCAGCTTCTCGGGACAGATGAACACCGGGGAGCTGTTTTTT. Its protein is CASSFSGQMNTGELFF. The V gene is TRBV11-2, the J gene TRBJ2-2; 7 bases fit TRBD1. Looked up from germline, CDR1 is SGHAT and CDR2 is FQNNGV. Trimming removed 3 bases from V and 1 base from J; junction bases left unmatched: 5. There are 16 residues in the CDR3. Looking up the rest from reference TRBV11-2 and TRBJ2-2 gives the full variable domain: EAGVAQSPRYKIIEKRQSVAFWCNPISGHATLYWYQQILGQGPKLLIQFQNNGVVDDSQLPKDRFSAERLKGVDSTLKIQPAKLEDSAVYLCASSFSGQMNTGELFFGEGSRLTVL.